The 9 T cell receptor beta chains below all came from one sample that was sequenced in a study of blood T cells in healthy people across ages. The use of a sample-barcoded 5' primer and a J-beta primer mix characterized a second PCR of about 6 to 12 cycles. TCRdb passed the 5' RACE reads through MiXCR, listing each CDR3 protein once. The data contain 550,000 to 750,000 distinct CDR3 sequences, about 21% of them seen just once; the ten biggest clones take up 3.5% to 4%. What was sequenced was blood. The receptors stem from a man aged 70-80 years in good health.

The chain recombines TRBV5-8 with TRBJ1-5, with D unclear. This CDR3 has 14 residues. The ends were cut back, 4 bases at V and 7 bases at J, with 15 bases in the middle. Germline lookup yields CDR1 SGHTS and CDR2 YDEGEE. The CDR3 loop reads CASSLQELLQPQHF. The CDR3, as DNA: TGTGCCAGCAGCCTCCAGGAATTGTTACAGCCCCAGCATTTT.

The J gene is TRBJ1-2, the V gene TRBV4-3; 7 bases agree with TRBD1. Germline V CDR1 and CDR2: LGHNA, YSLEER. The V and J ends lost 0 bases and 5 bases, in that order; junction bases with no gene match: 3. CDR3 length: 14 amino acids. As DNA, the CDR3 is TGCGCCAGCAGCCAAGAAAGGGGGCTATATGGCTACACCTTC. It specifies CASSQERGLYGYTF.

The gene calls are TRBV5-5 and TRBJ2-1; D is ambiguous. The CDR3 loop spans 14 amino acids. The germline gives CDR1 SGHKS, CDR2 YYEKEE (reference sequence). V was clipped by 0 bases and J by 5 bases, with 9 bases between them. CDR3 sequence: CASSLGPLNNEQFF. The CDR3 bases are TGTGCCAGCAGCTTGGGACCCCTCAACAATGAGCAGTTCTTC.

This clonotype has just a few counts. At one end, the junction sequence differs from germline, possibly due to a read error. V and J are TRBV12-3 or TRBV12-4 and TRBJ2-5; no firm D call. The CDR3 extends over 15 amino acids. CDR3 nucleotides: TGTGCCAGCAACAAGGGAATCTCAGAACAAGGGACCCAGTACTTC. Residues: CASNKGISEQGTQYF.

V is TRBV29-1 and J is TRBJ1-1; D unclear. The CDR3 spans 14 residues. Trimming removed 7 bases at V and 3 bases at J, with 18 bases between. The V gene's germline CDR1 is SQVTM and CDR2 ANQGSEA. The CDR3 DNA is TGCAGCGCCAAAAGGTCCCTCACGGACACTGAAGCTTTCTTT. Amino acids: CSAKRSLTDTEAFF.

The CDR3 loop is CSVYDRVDYGYTF. CDR3 nucleotides: TGCAGCGTTTACGACAGGGTAGACTATGGCTACACCTTC. The V call is TRBV29-1, the J call TRBJ1-2; 7 bases are shared with TRBD1. Germline CDR1 and CDR2: SQVTM and ANQGSEA. With V trimmed by 5 bases and J by 3 bases, 6 bases remained unmatched. This CDR3 spans 13 amino acids.

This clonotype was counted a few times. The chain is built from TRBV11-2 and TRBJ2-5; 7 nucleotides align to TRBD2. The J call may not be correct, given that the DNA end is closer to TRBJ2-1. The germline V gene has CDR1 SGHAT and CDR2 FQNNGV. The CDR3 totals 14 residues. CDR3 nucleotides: TGTGCCAGCAGCTTCTCTGCAGGGAGGGATGAGCAGTTCTTC. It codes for CASSFSAGRDEQFF.

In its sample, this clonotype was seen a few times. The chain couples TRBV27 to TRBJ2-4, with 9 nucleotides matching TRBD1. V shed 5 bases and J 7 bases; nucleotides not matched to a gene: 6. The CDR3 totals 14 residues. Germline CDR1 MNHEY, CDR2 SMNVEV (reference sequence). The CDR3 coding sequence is TGTGCCAGCAGTCAGGGACAGGGAAGGAACATTCAGTACTTC. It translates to CASSQGQGRNIQYF.

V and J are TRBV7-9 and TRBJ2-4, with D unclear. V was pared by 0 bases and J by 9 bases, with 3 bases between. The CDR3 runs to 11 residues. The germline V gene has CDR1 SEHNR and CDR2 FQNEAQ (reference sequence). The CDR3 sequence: CASSLAGIQYF. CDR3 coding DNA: TGTGCCAGCAGCTTAGCAGGCATTCAGTACTTC.